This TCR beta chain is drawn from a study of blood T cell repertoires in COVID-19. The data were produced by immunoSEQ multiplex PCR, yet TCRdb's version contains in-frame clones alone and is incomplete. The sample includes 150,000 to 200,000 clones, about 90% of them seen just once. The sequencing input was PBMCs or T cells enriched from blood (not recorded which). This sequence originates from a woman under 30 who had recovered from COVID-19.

The chain's CDR3 is CASRRGLGNQPQHF. The DNA of the CDR3 is TGTGCCAGCAGAAGGGGGTTGGGCAATCAGCCCCAGCATTTT. The V gene is TRBV2, the J gene TRBJ1-5, with D perhaps TRBD1 (6 bases). The germline V and J ends were trimmed by 6 bases and 2 bases, with 11 bases remaining between them. CDR3 length: 14 amino acids. From germline, CDR1 is SNHLY and CDR2 FYNNEI.